What follows are 32 T cell receptor beta chains derived from one specimen sequenced in a study of blood T cell repertoires in COVID-19. Libraries were prepared by immunoSEQ multiplex PCR; TCRdb keeps only in-frame clonotypes and omits some of them. The table includes 300,000 or so clones, around 81% detected once. Sequenced input: peripheral blood. The receptors shown here come from a woman between 50 and 59 years old with active or convalescent COVID-19.

This chain connects TRBV2 to TRBJ1-5; perhaps TRBD1 as D (5 bases). Germline values: CDR1 SNHLY, CDR2 FYNNEI. CDR3 size: 20 residues. Deletions cut 3 bases from V and 6 bases from J, with 30 bases between. The CDR3 DNA is TGTGCCAGCAGTGATATAAGGAGTTCAGGGCGGGGGTCCATAGGTCAGCCCCAGCATTTT. This translates into CASSDIRSSGRGSIGQPQHF.

The chain combines TRBV30 with TRBJ2-7, with 7 bases lining up with TRBD1. Germline CDR1 GTSNPN, CDR2 SVGIG (reference sequence). The trim removed 4 bases at V and 9 bases at J, leaving 15 bases unmatched. The CDR3 runs 14 residues. CDR3 loop: CAWTLGAGGVGQYF. In DNA form, the CDR3 reads TGTGCCTGGACTCTCGGGGCAGGGGGAGTAGGGCAGTACTTC.

The chain combines TRBV19 with TRBJ2-7, with TRBD1 identical over 9 bases. This CDR3 has 14 residues. CDR1 is LNHDA and CDR2 is SQIVND in the germline V gene (reference sequence). The trim removed 5 bases at V and 2 bases at J, leaving 4 bases unmatched. CDR3 protein: CASSRDRVPYEQYF. CDR3 nucleotides: TGTGCCAGTAGTCGGGACAGGGTGCCCTACGAGCAGTACTTC. The variable domain in full, completed from reference TRBV19 and TRBJ2-7, reads DGGITQSPKYLFRKEGQNVTLSCEQNLNHDAMYWYRQDPGQGLRLIYYSQIVNDFQKGDIAEGYSVSREKKESFPLTVTSAQKNPTAFYLCASSRDRVPYEQYFGPGTRLTVT.

CDR3: CASSDVTANQPQHF. Here the CDR3 DNA reads TGTGCCAGCAGTGACGTAACAGCCAATCAGCCCCAGCATTTT. The chain employs TRBV2 and TRBJ1-5; D not resolved. Germline V gene lookup returns CDR1 SNHLY and CDR2 FYNNEI. Trimming stripped 3 bases from V and 3 bases from J, with 9 bases between. CDR3 length: 14 amino acids.

The chain links TRBV4-1 to TRBJ1-5; D gene uncertain. Germline-derived CDR1 and CDR2 are MGHRA and YSYEKL. V shed 0 bases and J shed 4 bases, with 13 bases lying between them. The CDR3 is made up of 16 amino acids. The CDR3 sequence: CASSQDYSGINQPQHF. CDR3 DNA sequence: TGCGCCAGCAGCCAAGACTATTCGGGGATTAATCAGCCCCAGCATTTT.

The chain uses TRBV25-1 and TRBJ2-5; 8 positions match TRBD1. CDR3 length: 14 amino acids. The germline V gene encodes CDR1 MGHDK and CDR2 SYGVNS. Unmatched junction bases numbered 8, after V lost 6 bases and J lost 5 bases. CDR3 sequence (DNA): TGTGCCAGCAGGATGACAGGGGCTGACGAGACCCAGTACTTC. Its translation: CASRMTGADETQYF.

The chain has TRBV27 and TRBJ2-1; the match to TRBD2 covers 7 bases. CDR1 is MNHEY, CDR2 SMNVEV, per germline (reference sequence). After removal of 3 bases from V and 5 bases from J, the junction contained 4 bases not matched to a gene. This CDR3 is built from 14 residues. CDR3 nucleotides: TGTGCCAGCAGTTTCCGCACTAGCGACAATGAGCAGTTCTTC. Translating gives CASSFRTSDNEQFF.

The count of this clone is one. Written as DNA, the CDR3 is TGTGCCATCAGTGCTCGGACTAGCGAGCCCTCCTACGAGCAGTACTTC. Amino acid sequence: CAISARTSEPSYEQYF. The chain recombines TRBV10-3 with TRBJ2-7; 9 positions agree with TRBD2. V trimming: 4 bases; J trimming: 0 bases; junction bases outside the gene matches: 7. Germline values: CDR1 ENHRY, CDR2 SYGVKD. The CDR3 sequence is 16 residues long.

J is TRBJ1-2 and V is TRBV28; D perhaps matches TRBD1 (5 bases). Germline V gene lookup returns CDR1 MDHEN and CDR2 SYDVKM. The CDR3 sequence is 15 residues long. Trimming took 1 base from V and 4 from J, leaving 13 bases between them. The CDR3 bases are TGTGCCAGCAGTTTATCTCTCTGGGGCGGCTATGGCTACACCTTC. Translated: CASSLSLWGGYGYTF.

The chain links TRBV15 to TRBJ2-3, with 7 bases matching TRBD1. V lost 11 bases to trimming and J lost 1 base; unmatched junction nucleotides: 6. The CDR3 contains 13 residues. The germline gives CDR1 LNHNV, CDR2 YYDKDF (reference sequence). CDR3 sequence reads: CASTGTGTDTQYF. The CDR3 DNA sequence: TGTGCCTCGACAGGGACAGGCACAGATACGCAGTATTTT.

This clone turned up a few times. This chain connects TRBV7-2 to TRBJ2-1, with TRBD2 as a possible D gene (6 bases). The CDR3 extends over 15 amino acids. Looked up from germline, CDR1 is SGHTA and CDR2 is FQGNSA. V dropped 0 bases and J dropped 8 bases, with 14 bases sitting between them. The CDR3 loop reads CASSLASTSNHEQFF. The DNA of the CDR3 is TGTGCCAGCAGCTTAGCAAGCACTAGCAACCATGAGCAGTTCTTC.

The chain has TRBV12-2 and TRBJ2-3; the table's D call, TRBD2, was not checked against the DNA. TRBV12-2 corresponds to a pseudogene. CDR3 size: 16 residues. CDR3 coding DNA: TGTGCAAGTCGCTTTAATGAGCGGGGAAGCACAGATACGCAGTATTTT. Translation: CASRFNERGSTDTQYF.

This chain connects TRBV27 to TRBJ2-5; 9 bases match TRBD2. V trimming: 6 bases; J trimming: 4 bases; junction bases outside the gene matches: 9. The CDR3 loop spans 15 amino acids. CDR1 and CDR2 (germline): MNHEY, SMNVEV (reference sequence). This CDR3 reads CASSLAGLGGETQYF. The DNA for the CDR3 is TGTGCCAGCAGCCTAGCGGGACTCGGAGGAGAGACCCAGTACTTC.

This clone appeared once. The chain links TRBV10-3 to TRBJ2-2; 13 bases match TRBD2. J lost 1 base, V lost 0 bases, and 2 bases had no gene match. The CDR3 is made up of 18 amino acids. Per the germline V gene, CDR1 is ENHRY and CDR2 is SYGVKD. The CDR3 DNA follows: TGTGCCATCAGTGAGTCGGGACTAGCGGGGTTGAACACCGGGGAGCTGTTTTTT. This codes for CAISESGLAGLNTGELFF.

The chain combines TRBV5-1 with TRBJ1-4, with D hard to call. The V end lost 6 bases, the J end lost 0 bases, and 12 bases lay between the germline ends. Germline loops: CDR1 SGHRS, CDR2 YFSETQ. This CDR3 is built from 15 residues. This CDR3 reads CASKSSPATNEKLFF. The DNA of the CDR3 is TGCGCCAGCAAAAGTAGTCCGGCAACTAATGAAAAACTGTTTTTT.

The rearrangement links TRBV11-2 to TRBJ2-2; 8 bases are a match to TRBD2. With V trimmed by 1 base and J by 8 bases, 12 bases remained unmatched. CDR3 length: 17 residues. From germline, CDR1 is SGHAT and CDR2 FQNNGV. The CDR3 loop reads CASSLATSGHIRGELFF. CDR3 nucleotide sequence: TGTGCCAGCAGCTTAGCCACTAGCGGCCATATAAGAGGGGAGCTGTTTTTT.

This chain links TRBV5-1 with TRBJ2-7, with 7 bases lining up with TRBD2. The CDR3 runs to 14 residues. CDR1 and CDR2 (germline): SGHRS, YFSETQ. V lost 3 bases and J lost 3; bases outside the gene matches: 6. CDR3 loop: CASSWTGGGYEQYF. CDR3 DNA: TGCGCCAGCAGCTGGACGGGGGGAGGCTACGAGCAGTACTTC.

This clone was seen only once. The chain's CDR3 is CASSFRRQQSAEQFF. The CDR3 DNA is TGTGCCAGCAGTTTCCGTCGACAGCAGTCCGCTGAGCAGTTCTTC. The V and J genes are TRBV28 and TRBJ2-1, with D possibly matching TRBD1 (5 bases). The CDR3 consists of 15 residues. Trimming removed 3 bases at V and 9 bases at J, with 18 bases between. Germline V gene lookup returns CDR1 MDHEN and CDR2 SYDVKM.

The chain links TRBV6-4 to TRBJ1-1; D is unresolved. CDR1 is MRHNA and CDR2 is SNTAGT in the germline V gene. The CDR3 is made up of 12 amino acids. The ends were cut back, 2 bases at V and 11 bases at J, with 12 bases in the middle. CDR3 DNA sequence: TGTGCCAGCAGTGACCCCCCAAATGAGGCTTTCTTT. Translation: CASSDPPNEAFF.

The chain combines TRBV28 with TRBJ1-1; the D gene is possibly TRBD1 (5 bases). Germline lookup yields CDR1 MDHEN and CDR2 SYDVKM. CDR3 length: 15 residues. The V end lost 3 bases, the J end lost 1 base, and 12 bases lay between the germline ends. This chain's CDR3 is CASSFWGEENTEAFF. The CDR3 DNA is TGTGCCAGCAGTTTCTGGGGGGAGGAGAACACTGAAGCTTTCTTT.

This clone was seen once. The chain links TRBV28 to TRBJ1-6, with 8 positions matching TRBD1. Looked up from germline, CDR1 is MDHEN and CDR2 is SYDVKM. The ends lost 2 bases at V and 7 bases at J; junction bases unmatched: 7. This CDR3 has 16 residues. CDR3 region: CASSLGVTGENSPLHF. The CDR3 bases are TGTGCCAGCAGTTTAGGGGTGACAGGGGAAAATTCACCCCTCCACTTT.

V usage is TRBV19 and J usage is TRBJ2-5; TRBD1 is a possible D gene (5 bases). Germline V gene lookup returns CDR1 LNHDA and CDR2 SQIVND (reference sequence). The V end was cut by 5 bases, the J end by 1 base, with 11 bases between. The CDR3 runs to 14 residues. CDR3 DNA sequence: TGTGCCAGTAGTCAGGACATCTTCCAAGAGACCCAGTACTTC. Protein product: CASSQDIFQETQYF. Using reference TRBV19 and TRBJ2-5 for the parts outside the CDR3, the full variable domain is DGGITQSPKYLFRKEGQNVTLSCEQNLNHDAMYWYRQDPGQGLRLIYYSQIVNDFQKGDIAEGYSVSREKKESFPLTVTSAQKNPTAFYLCASSQDIFQETQYFGPGTRLLVL.

V usage is TRBV9 and J usage is TRBJ1-2; D is unresolved. This CDR3 is 14 amino acids long. V lost 0 bases, J lost 7 bases, and 13 bases lay in between. Germline V gene lookup returns CDR1 SGDLS and CDR2 YYNGEE. CDR3 amino acids: CASSVDPGSPGYTF. The CDR3, as DNA: TGTGCCAGCAGCGTAGATCCAGGCTCCCCTGGCTACACCTTC.

This chain uses TRBV3-1 (or the pseudogene TRBV3-2) with TRBJ2-3; D is uncertain. V was trimmed by 1 base and J by 5 bases, leaving 7 bases between them. Germline loops: CDR1 LGHDT, CDR2 YNNKEL (reference sequence). The length of the CDR3 is 13 residues. CDR3 residues: CASSQGVLDTQYF. The DNA of the CDR3 is TGTGCCAGCAGCCAAGGAGTCTTAGATACGCAGTATTTT.

This clone showed up just a few times. The CDR3 DNA reads as TGTGCCAGCAGCTTGTCCAGGGGGTCCACTGAAGCTTTCTTT. It encodes CASSLSRGSTEAFF. This sequence joins TRBV5-4 and TRBJ1-1; 7 nucleotides line up with TRBD1. CDR1 and CDR2 from the germline V gene are SGHNT and YYREEE (reference sequence). The CDR3 is made up of 14 amino acids. J was trimmed by 4 bases and V by 1 base; bases with no gene match: 4.

The chain couples TRBV7-9 to TRBJ2-1, with 9 bases matching TRBD1. With 5 bases clipped from V and 5 bases from J, the junction kept 4 bases outside the gene matches. Germline assignment: CDR1 SEHNR and CDR2 FQNEAQ (reference sequence). CDR3 length: 14 residues. In DNA form, the CDR3 reads TGTGCCAGCAGCCGGACAGGGGCGGACAATGAGCAGTTCTTC. This gives the protein CASSRTGADNEQFF.

The chain links TRBV29-1 to TRBJ1-2, with D unresolved. CDR1 and CDR2 (germline): SQVTM, ANQGSEA. The CDR3 has 13 amino acids. V was clipped by 3 bases and J by 0 bases, with 8 bases between them. CDR3 sequence (DNA): TGCAGCGTTGAGAGTCCGACTAACTATGGCTACACCTTC. This gives the protein CSVESPTNYGYTF.

This clone has only one observation. The V gene is TRBV5-1, the J gene TRBJ2-1, with 7 bases matching TRBD2. The J segment lost 4 bases and the V segment lost 0 bases, leaving 13 bases of the junction unmatched. Germline CDR1 reads SGHRS; CDR2 reads YFSETQ. The CDR3 sequence is 18 residues long. This chain's CDR3 is CASSLGAGRGLIYNEQFF. CDR3 DNA sequence: TGCGCCAGCAGCTTGGGAGCAGGGAGGGGTCTAATTTACAATGAGCAGTTCTTC.

The genes are TRBV13 and TRBJ2-1; 13 bases align to TRBD2. This CDR3 region has 16 residues. V dropped 4 bases and J dropped 7; count of bases not matched to a gene: 7. Germline V CDR1 and CDR2: PRHDT, FYEKMQ (reference sequence). This CDR3 is CASSSRTSGRGNEQFF. The DNA of the CDR3 is TGTGCCAGCAGCTCCCGGACTAGCGGGAGAGGGAATGAGCAGTTCTTC.

The chain has TRBV3-1 (or the pseudogene TRBV3-2) and TRBJ2-7, with 9 bases identical to TRBD1. Germline loops: CDR1 LGHDT, CDR2 YNNKEL (reference sequence). V dropped 0 bases and J dropped 7; count of bases not matched to a gene: 7. The CDR3 spans 15 residues. Here the CDR3 DNA reads TGTGCCAGCAGCCAAGAGTTGGACAGGGGACAAGAGCAGTACTTC. This encodes CASSQELDRGQEQYF.

The chain combines TRBV4-1 with TRBJ1-6, with D tentatively TRBD1 (5 bases). The germline V gene has CDR1 MGHRA and CDR2 YSYEKL. Trimming stripped 0 bases from V and 0 bases from J, with 15 bases between. The CDR3 runs 19 residues. CDR3 protein: CASSQDGRQRSSYNSPLHF. CDR3 DNA: TGCGCCAGCAGCCAAGATGGTCGACAGAGGAGCTCCTATAATTCACCCCTCCACTTT.

This clone appeared a single time. The V call is TRBV30, the J call TRBJ1-1; D uncertain. This CDR3 region has 11 residues. V dropped 1 base and J dropped 11 bases, with 11 bases sitting between them. Germline V gives CDR1 GTSNPN, CDR2 SVGIG (reference sequence). In DNA, the CDR3 is TGTGCCTGGAGTGCGGGAAAGGGTGCTTTCTTT. It is translated as CAWSAGKGAFF.